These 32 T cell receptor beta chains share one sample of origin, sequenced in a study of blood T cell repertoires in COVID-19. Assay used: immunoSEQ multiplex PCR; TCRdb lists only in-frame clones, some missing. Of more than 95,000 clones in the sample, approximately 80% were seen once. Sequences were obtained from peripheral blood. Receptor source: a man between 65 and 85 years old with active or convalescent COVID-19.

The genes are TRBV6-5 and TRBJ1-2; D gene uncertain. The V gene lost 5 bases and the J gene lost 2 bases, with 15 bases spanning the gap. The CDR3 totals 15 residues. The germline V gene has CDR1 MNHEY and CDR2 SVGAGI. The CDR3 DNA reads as TGTGCCAGCAGTCGAGGAAGAACCACCAACTATGGCTACACCTTC. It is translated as CASSRGRTTNYGYTF.

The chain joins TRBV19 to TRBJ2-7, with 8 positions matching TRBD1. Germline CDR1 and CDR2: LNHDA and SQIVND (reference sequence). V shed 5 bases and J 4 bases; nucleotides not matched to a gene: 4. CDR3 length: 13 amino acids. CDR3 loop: CASSAGTGYEQYF. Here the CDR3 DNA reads TGTGCCAGTAGTGCGGGGACAGGTTACGAGCAGTACTTC.

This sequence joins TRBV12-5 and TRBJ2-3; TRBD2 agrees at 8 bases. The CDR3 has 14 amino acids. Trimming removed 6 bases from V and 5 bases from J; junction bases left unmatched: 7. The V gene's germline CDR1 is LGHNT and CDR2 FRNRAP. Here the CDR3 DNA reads TGTGCTAGTGGCTCGGGAGGGGTATTAGATACGCAGTATTTT. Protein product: CASGSGGVLDTQYF.

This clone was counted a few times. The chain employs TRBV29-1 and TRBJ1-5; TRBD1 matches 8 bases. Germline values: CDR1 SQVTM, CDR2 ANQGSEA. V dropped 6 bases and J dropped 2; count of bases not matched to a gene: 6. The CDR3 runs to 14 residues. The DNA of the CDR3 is TGCAGCGTAGCCCAGGGGGCCGGCAATCAGCCCCAGCATTTT. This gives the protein CSVAQGAGNQPQHF.

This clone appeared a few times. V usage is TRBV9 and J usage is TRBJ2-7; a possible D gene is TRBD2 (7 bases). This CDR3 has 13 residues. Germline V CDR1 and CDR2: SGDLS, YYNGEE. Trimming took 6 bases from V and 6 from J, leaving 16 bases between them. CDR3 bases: TGTGCCAGCACCGGAAAGGGGGGGCCCGAGCAGTACTTC. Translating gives CASTGKGGPEQYF. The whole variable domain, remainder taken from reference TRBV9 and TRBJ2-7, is DSGVTQTPKHLITATGQRVTLRCSPRSGDLSVYWYQQSLDQGLQFLIQYYNGEERAKGNILERFSAQQFPDLHSELNLSSLELGDSALYFCASTGKGGPEQYFGPGTRLTVT.

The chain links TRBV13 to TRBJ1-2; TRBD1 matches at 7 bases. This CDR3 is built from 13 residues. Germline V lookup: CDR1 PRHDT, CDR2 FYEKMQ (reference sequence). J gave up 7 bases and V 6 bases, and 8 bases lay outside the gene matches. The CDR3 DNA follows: TGTGCCAGCAGGTCCTCAGGGGGGCCTGGCTACACCTTC. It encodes CASRSSGGPGYTF. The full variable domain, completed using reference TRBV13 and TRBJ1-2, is AAGVIQSPRHLIKEKRETATLKCYPIPRHDTVYWYQQGPGQDPQFLISFYEKMQSDKGSIPDRFSAQQFSDYHSELNMSSLELGDSALYFCASRSSGGPGYTFGSGTRLTVV.

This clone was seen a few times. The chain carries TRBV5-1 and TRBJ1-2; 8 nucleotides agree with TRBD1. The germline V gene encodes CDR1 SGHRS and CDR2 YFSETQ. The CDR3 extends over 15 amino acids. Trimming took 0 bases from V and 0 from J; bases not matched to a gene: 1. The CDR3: CASSLGDRSNYGYTF. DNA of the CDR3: TGCGCCAGCAGCTTGGGGGACAGGTCTAACTATGGCTACACCTTC.

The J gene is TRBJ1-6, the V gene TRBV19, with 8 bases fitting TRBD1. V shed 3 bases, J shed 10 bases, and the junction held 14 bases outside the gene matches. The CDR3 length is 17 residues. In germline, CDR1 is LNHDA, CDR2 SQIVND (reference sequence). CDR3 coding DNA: TGTGCCAGTAGTATTCGTCGGGCAGGGGGCGTCCAATCACCCCTCCACTTT. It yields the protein CASSIRRAGGVQSPLHF.

The CDR3 nucleotides are TGTGCCAGCAGCTTGTGGAGAGATACGCAGTATTTT. It codes for CASSLWRDTQYF. The chain is built from TRBV5-4 and TRBJ2-3; D is ambiguous. Trimming shortened V by 1 base and J by 5 bases, and 5 bases separated the two germline ends. This CDR3 is 12 amino acids long. Germline CDR1 reads SGHNT; CDR2 reads YYREEE (reference sequence).

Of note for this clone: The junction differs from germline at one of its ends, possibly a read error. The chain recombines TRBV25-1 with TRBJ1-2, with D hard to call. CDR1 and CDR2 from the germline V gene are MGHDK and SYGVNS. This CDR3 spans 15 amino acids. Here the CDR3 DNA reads TGTGCCAGCAGTGAATATGAGGGCGGACTCTATGGCTACACCTTT. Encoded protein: CASSEYEGGLYGYTF.

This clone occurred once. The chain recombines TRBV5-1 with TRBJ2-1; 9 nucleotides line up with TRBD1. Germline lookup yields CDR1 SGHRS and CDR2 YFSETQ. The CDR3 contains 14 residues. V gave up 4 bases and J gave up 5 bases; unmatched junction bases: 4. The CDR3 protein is CASSRDRVDNEQFF. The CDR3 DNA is TGCGCCAGCAGCCGGGACAGGGTTGACAATGAGCAGTTCTTC.

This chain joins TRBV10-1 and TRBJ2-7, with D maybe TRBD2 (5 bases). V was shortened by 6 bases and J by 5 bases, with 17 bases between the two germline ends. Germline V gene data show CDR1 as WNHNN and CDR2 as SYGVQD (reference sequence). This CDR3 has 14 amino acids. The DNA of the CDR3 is TGCGCCAGCAGCGTAAGAGCCCCGGGGAACGAGCAGTACTTC. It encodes CASSVRAPGNEQYF.

CDR3 sequence (DNA): TGTGCCAGCAACCCTAGCGGGACTGGGGCCAACGTCCTGACTTTC. Translation gives CASNPSGTGANVLTF. This rearrangement joins TRBV9 to TRBJ2-6, with 9 bases identical to TRBD2. The CDR3 has 15 amino acids. V lost 6 bases and J lost 2; bases outside the gene matches: 3. Germline CDR1 reads SGDLS; CDR2 reads YYNGEE.

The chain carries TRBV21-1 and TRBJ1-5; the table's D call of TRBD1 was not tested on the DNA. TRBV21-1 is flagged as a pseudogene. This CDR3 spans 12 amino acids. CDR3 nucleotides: TGTGCCAGCAGGGGACAGGCGCAGCCCCAGCATTTT. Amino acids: CASRGQAQPQHF.

The CDR3 loop reads CSVDLAGGPGNEQFF. The CDR3 DNA reads TGCAGCGTTGATTTAGCGGGGGGGCCGGGGAATGAGCAGTTCTTC. This chain joins TRBV29-1 and TRBJ2-1; TRBD2 matches at 11 bases. V was clipped by 3 bases and J by 7 bases; unmatched bases: 8. The CDR3 runs to 15 residues. Germline V gene lookup returns CDR1 SQVTM and CDR2 ANQGSEA.

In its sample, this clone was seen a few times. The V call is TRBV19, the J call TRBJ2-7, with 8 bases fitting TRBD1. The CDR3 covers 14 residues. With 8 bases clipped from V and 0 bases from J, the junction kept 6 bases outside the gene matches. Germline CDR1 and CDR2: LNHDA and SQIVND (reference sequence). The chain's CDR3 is CASGIGQGSYEQYF. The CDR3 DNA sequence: TGTGCCAGTGGAATCGGACAGGGCTCCTACGAGCAGTACTTC.

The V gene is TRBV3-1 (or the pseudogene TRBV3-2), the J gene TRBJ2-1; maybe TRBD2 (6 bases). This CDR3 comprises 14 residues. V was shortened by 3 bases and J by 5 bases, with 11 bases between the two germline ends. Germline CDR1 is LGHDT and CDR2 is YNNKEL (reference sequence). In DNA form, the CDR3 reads TGTGCCAGCAGCCATCTGGGACTCAACAATGAGCAGTTCTTC. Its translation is CASSHLGLNNEQFF.

In nucleotides, the CDR3 is TGTGCCAGCAGCCCATCACAGGGGAACACTGAAGCTTTCTTT. This gives the protein CASSPSQGNTEAFF. The chain has TRBV7-2 and TRBJ1-1; D perhaps matches TRBD1 (6 bases). V was shortened by 5 bases and J by 1 base, with 11 bases between the two germline ends. Germline lookup yields CDR1 SGHTA and CDR2 FQGNSA. The CDR3 totals 14 residues.

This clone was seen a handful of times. The CDR3: CASSQGSPDNSPLHF. The CDR3 region has the DNA TGCGCCAGCAGCCAAGGTTCCCCGGATAATTCACCCCTCCACTTT. The rearrangement links TRBV4-3 to TRBJ1-6; D is ambiguous. The CDR3 is 15 amino acids. Germline assignment: CDR1 LGHNA and CDR2 YSLEER. Trimming took 1 base from V and 5 from J, leaving 9 bases between them.

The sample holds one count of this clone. DNA for the CDR3: TGTGCCACCAGTGATTCTTGGGAGGGGGAGACCCAGTACTTC. It codes for CATSDSWEGETQYF. The V gene is TRBV24-1, the J gene TRBJ2-5; 7 nucleotides align to TRBD2. V lost 2 bases, J lost 5 bases, and 4 bases stayed unmatched. Germline V gene lookup returns CDR1 KGHDR and CDR2 SFDVKD. The CDR3 is 14 amino acids.

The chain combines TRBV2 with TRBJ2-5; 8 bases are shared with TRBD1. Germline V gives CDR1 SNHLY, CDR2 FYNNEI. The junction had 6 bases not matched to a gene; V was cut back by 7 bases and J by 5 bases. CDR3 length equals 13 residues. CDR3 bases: TGTGCCAGCAATCCAGGGGGCTTGGAGACCCAGTACTTC. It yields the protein CASNPGGLETQYF.

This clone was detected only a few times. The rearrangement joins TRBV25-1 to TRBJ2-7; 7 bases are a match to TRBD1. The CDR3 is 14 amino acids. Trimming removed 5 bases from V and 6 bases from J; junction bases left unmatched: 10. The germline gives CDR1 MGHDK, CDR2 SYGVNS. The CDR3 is CASSFSGQSSEQYF. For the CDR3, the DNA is TGTGCCAGCAGTTTTTCGGGACAGTCGTCCGAGCAGTACTTC.

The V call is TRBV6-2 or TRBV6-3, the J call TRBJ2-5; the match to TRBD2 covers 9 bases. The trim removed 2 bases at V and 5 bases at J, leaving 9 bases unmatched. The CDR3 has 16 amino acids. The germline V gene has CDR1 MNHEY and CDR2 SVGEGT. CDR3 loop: CASSYGFAGGPETQYF. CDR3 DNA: TGTGCCAGCAGTTACGGGTTCGCGGGGGGGCCGGAGACCCAGTACTTC.

CDR3 DNA sequence: TGTGCCAGCTCACCAGTGAGGGCTAATCCCGGAGCTTTCTTT. Its translation is CASSPVRANPGAFF. This sequence joins TRBV18 and TRBJ1-1; D call uncertain. With 2 bases removed from V and 10 bases from J, the gap between germline ends came to 17 bases. This CDR3 is built from 14 residues. Looked up from germline, CDR1 is KGHSH and CDR2 is LQKENI.

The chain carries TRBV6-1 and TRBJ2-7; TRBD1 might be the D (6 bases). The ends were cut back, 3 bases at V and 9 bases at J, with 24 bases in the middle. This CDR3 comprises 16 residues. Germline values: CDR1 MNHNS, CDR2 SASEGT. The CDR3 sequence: CASSETGWYGTNGQYF. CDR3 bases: TGTGCCAGCAGTGAGACAGGATGGTACGGGACCAACGGGCAGTACTTC.

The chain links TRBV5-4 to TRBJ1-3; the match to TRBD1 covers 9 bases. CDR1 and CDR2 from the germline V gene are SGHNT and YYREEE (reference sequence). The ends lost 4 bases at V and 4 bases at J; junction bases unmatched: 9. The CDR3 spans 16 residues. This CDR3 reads CASSRDRDSAGNTIYF. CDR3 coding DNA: TGTGCCAGCAGCCGGGACAGGGATTCAGCCGGAAACACCATATATTTT.

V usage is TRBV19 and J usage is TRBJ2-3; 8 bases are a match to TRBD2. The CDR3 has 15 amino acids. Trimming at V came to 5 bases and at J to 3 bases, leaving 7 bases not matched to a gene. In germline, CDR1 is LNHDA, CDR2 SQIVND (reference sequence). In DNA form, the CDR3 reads TGTGCCAGTAGTCTAAGCGGGAGTGTAACAGATACGCAGTATTTT. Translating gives CASSLSGSVTDTQYF.

CDR3 nucleotide sequence: TGCGCCAGCAGCTCTCGACAGGGCTCCTACGAGCAGTACTTC. Its translation is CASSSRQGSYEQYF. V is TRBV5-1 and J is TRBJ2-7; TRBD1 matches at 7 bases. Trimming cost V 3 bases and J 0 bases; bases outside gene matches: 3. The germline CDR1 and CDR2 sequences are SGHRS and YFSETQ. This CDR3 has 14 amino acids.

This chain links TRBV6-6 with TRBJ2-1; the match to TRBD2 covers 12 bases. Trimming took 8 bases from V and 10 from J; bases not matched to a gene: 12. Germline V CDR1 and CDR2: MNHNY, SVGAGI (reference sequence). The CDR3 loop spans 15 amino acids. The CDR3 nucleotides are TGTGCCAGCCTTTCGGCTAGCGGGGGGGCCAGGGAGCAGTTCTTC. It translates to CASLSASGGAREQFF.

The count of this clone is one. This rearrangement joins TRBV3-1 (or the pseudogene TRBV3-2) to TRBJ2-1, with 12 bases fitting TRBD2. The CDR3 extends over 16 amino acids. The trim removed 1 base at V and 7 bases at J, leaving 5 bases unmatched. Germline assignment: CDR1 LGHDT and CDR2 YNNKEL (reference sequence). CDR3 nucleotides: TGTGCCAGCAGCCAAGTAGGACTAGCGGGACGGAATGAGCAGTTCTTC. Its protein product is CASSQVGLAGRNEQFF.

The CDR3 loop reads CASSQVAGPADTQYF. The CDR3 nucleotides are TGTGCCAGCAGCCAAGTAGCGGGACCTGCAGATACGCAGTATTTT. V gene TRBV14 combines with J gene TRBJ2-3; 8 nucleotides align to TRBD2. V was clipped by 1 base and J by 4 bases; unmatched bases: 4. The CDR3 contains 15 residues. Per germline, CDR1 SGHDN and CDR2 FVKESK.

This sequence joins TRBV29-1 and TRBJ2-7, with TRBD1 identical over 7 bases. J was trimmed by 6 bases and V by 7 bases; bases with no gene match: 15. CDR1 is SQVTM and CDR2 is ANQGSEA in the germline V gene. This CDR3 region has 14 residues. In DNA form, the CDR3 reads TGCAGCGCAGGGACAGCCCACGGTCGGAGCGAGCAGTACTTC. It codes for CSAGTAHGRSEQYF.